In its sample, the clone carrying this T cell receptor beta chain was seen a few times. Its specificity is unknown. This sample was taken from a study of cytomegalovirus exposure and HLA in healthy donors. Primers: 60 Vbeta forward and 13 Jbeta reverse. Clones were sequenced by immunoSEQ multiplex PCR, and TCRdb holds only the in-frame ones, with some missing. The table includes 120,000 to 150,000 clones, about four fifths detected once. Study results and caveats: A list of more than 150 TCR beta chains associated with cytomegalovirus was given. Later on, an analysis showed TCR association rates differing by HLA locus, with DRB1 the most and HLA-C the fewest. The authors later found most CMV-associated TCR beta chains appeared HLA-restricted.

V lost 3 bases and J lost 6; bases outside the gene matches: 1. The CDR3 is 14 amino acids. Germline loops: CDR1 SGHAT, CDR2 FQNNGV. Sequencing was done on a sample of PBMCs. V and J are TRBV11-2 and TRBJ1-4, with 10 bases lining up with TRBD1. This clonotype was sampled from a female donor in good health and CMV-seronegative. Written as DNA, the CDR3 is TGTGCCAGCAGCTTCGGGACAGGGGATGAAAAACTGTTTTTT. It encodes CASSFGTGDEKLFF. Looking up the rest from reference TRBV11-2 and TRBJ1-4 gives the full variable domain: EAGVAQSPRYKIIEKRQSVAFWCNPISGHATLYWYQQILGQGPKLLIQFQNNGVVDDSQLPKDRFSAERLKGVDSTLKIQPAKLEDSAVYLCASSFGTGDEKLFFGSGTQLSVL.